A single sample gave rise to the 23 T cell receptor beta chains below, sequenced in a study of cytomegalovirus exposure and HLA in healthy donors. Primers included in the PCR were 60 Vbeta and 13 Jbeta primers. Clones were sequenced by immunoSEQ multiplex PCR, and TCRdb holds only the in-frame ones, with some missing. The sample carries roughly 170,000 clones, approximately 84% recorded once. Sequencing used PBMCs. Every receptor here comes from a girl aged 10-17 years in good health and CMV-seropositive.

The chain is built from TRBV29-1 and TRBJ1-1, with D perhaps TRBD1 (5 bases). There are 11 residues in the CDR3. Between the trimmed V and J ends, which lost 7 bases and 7 bases, there was a span of 13 bases. Germline-derived CDR1 and CDR2 are SQVTM and ANQGSEA. The CDR3 sequence is CSGGEGYEAFF. CDR3 DNA sequence: TGCAGCGGCGGGGAGGGGTATGAAGCTTTCTTT.

The genes are TRBV11-2 and TRBJ2-5; maybe TRBD2 (6 bases). The ends were cut back, 6 bases at V and 5 bases at J, with 22 bases in the middle. The CDR3 consists of 16 residues. Germline CDR1 is SGHAT and CDR2 is FQNNGV. The CDR3 DNA is TGTGCCAGCAGTTCCCCCCGAGGAGGGCTCTGGGAGACCCAGTACTTC. Amino acids: CASSSPRGGLWETQYF.

V usage is TRBV15 and J usage is TRBJ2-1; 7 bases fit TRBD1. The CDR3 consists of 15 residues. The V gene's germline CDR1 is LNHNV and CDR2 YYDKDF (reference sequence). J gave up 1 base and V 3 bases, and 3 bases lay outside the gene matches. The CDR3 sequence: CATSRRGLSYNEQFF. As DNA, the CDR3 is TGTGCCACCAGCAGGAGGGGGCTGTCCTACAATGAGCAGTTCTTC.

The V call is TRBV2, the J call TRBJ1-1; D unresolved. The CDR3 covers 14 residues. CDR1 SNHLY and CDR2 FYNNEI come from the germline V gene. Trimming took 6 bases from V and 0 from J, leaving 11 bases between them. The CDR3 is CASRPESMNTEAFF. CDR3 coding DNA: TGTGCCAGCAGGCCCGAGTCCATGAACACTGAAGCTTTCTTT.

The chain couples TRBV5-1 to TRBJ2-5; no clear D. V lost 3 bases and J lost 4, with 10 bases in between. This CDR3 contains 13 residues. Germline V gene data show CDR1 as SGHRS and CDR2 as YFSETQ. The CDR3 protein is CASSYDMSETQYF. In nucleotides, the CDR3 is TGCGCCAGCAGCTACGACATGTCAGAGACCCAGTACTTC.

This sequence joins TRBV29-1 and TRBJ2-5, with 8 bases matching TRBD1. The ends lost 4 bases at V and 7 bases at J; junction bases unmatched: 5. Germline CDR1 is SQVTM and CDR2 is ANQGSEA. The CDR3 runs 12 residues. The CDR3, as DNA: TGCAGCGTTGTGGGCCAGGGGGCGACCCAGTACTTC. It translates to CSVVGQGATQYF.

This chain uses TRBV7-9 with TRBJ2-2; TRBD2 matches at 11 bases. Germline CDR1 and CDR2: SEHNR and FQNEAQ (reference sequence). This CDR3 is 17 amino acids long. Trimming removed 5 bases from V and 4 bases from J; junction bases left unmatched: 9. The CDR3 loop is CASSGGRLAGSTGELFF. As DNA, the CDR3 is TGTGCCAGCAGCGGGGGTAGACTAGCGGGGTCCACCGGGGAGCTGTTTTTT.

The chain employs TRBV30 and TRBJ1-2; TRBD1 is a possible D gene (5 bases). The CDR3 is 13 residues long. Per germline, CDR1 GTSNPN and CDR2 SVGIG (reference sequence). With 4 bases removed from V and 2 bases from J, the gap between germline ends came to 11 bases. The DNA of the CDR3 is TGTGCCTGGATCTCGAGACAGAACTATGGCTACACCTTC. This codes for CAWISRQNYGYTF.

The chain carries TRBV19 and TRBJ1-2; possible D gene TRBD1, 5 bases. Trimming shortened V by 7 bases and J by 3 bases, and 18 bases separated the two germline ends. CDR3 size: 15 residues. The germline gives CDR1 LNHDA, CDR2 SQIVND (reference sequence). In nucleotides, the CDR3 is TGTGCCAGTATGAACACGGGCCGGGGGTACTATGGCTACACCTTC. It codes for CASMNTGRGYYGYTF. The entire variable domain, with the rest obtained from reference TRBV19 and TRBJ1-2, is as follows: DGGITQSPKYLFRKEGQNVTLSCEQNLNHDAMYWYRQDPGQGLRLIYYSQIVNDFQKGDIAEGYSVSREKKESFPLTVTSAQKNPTAFYLCASMNTGRGYYGYTFGSGTRLTVV.

This chain connects TRBV9 to TRBJ2-2; D uncertain. The CDR3 runs 16 residues. Trimming removed 0 bases from V and 0 bases from J, with 9 bases in between. Germline loops: CDR1 SGDLS, CDR2 YYNGEE. The CDR3 sequence is CASSVVEGANTGELFF. CDR3 in DNA: TGTGCCAGCAGCGTAGTTGAAGGAGCGAACACCGGGGAGCTGTTTTTT.

The DNA of the CDR3 is TGTGCCAGCAGCAAAGAGAGAAGCCACGGAAACACCATATATTTT. Protein: CASSKERSHGNTIYF. The chain carries TRBV21-1 and TRBJ1-3. TRBV21-1 corresponds to a pseudogene. The CDR3 sequence is 15 residues long.

This clone has just one count. The CDR3 nucleotides are TGCGCCAGCAGCGAGGGACAGTTGAGCACTGAAGCTTTCTTT. It yields the protein CASSEGQLSTEAFF. V usage is TRBV5-1 and J usage is TRBJ1-1; 7 bases map to TRBD1. Germline V gene lookup returns CDR1 SGHRS and CDR2 YFSETQ. V dropped 4 bases and J dropped 4; count of bases not matched to a gene: 7. This CDR3 is built from 14 residues.

The gene calls are TRBV27 and TRBJ2-5; D ambiguous. The CDR3 contains 14 residues. In germline, CDR1 is MNHEY, CDR2 SMNVEV (reference sequence). With 5 bases removed from V and 5 bases from J, the gap between germline ends came to 15 bases. The CDR3 DNA follows: TGTGCCAGCAGTCCCCGTTGGCGGTGGGAGACCCAGTACTTC. It encodes CASSPRWRWETQYF.

The chain couples TRBV9 to TRBJ2-3, with TRBD2 identical over 7 bases. Germline V gene sequence: CDR1 SGDLS, CDR2 YYNGEE. CDR3 size: 17 residues. The trim removed 2 bases at V and 2 bases at J, leaving 11 bases unmatched. The CDR3 DNA reads as TGTGCCAGCAGCGTTGGGCGGGGGACGTCCCTCACAGATACGCAGTATTTT. Translating gives CASSVGRGTSLTDTQYF. Filled out from reference TRBV9 and TRBJ2-3, the complete variable domain reads DSGVTQTPKHLITATGQRVTLRCSPRSGDLSVYWYQQSLDQGLQFLIQYYNGEERAKGNILERFSAQQFPDLHSELNLSSLELGDSALYFCASSVGRGTSLTDTQYFGPGTRLTVL.

The V call is TRBV30, the J call TRBJ1-2, with 9 nucleotides matching TRBD1. This CDR3 is 17 amino acids long. Germline assignment: CDR1 GTSNPN and CDR2 SVGIG (reference sequence). V was pared by 3 bases and J by 9 bases, with 20 bases of the junction left unmatched. The CDR3 DNA reads as TGTGCCTGGAGCCGCCCGACCGGGACAGGGCCCAAGGGGAGCTACACCTTC. Amino acid sequence: CAWSRPTGTGPKGSYTF. Full variable domain (remainder filled in from reference TRBV30 and TRBJ1-2): SQTIHQWPATLVQPVGSPLSLECTVEGTSNPNLYWYRQAAGRGLQLLFYSVGIGQISSEVPQNLSASRPQDRQFILSSKKLLLSDSGFYLCAWSRPTGTGPKGSYTFGSGTRLTVV.

The J gene is TRBJ1-6, the V gene TRBV7-8; a possible D gene is TRBD1 (5 bases). Germline V gene sequence: CDR1 SGHVS, CDR2 FQNEAQ. The CDR3 is made up of 15 amino acids. V was cut by 6 bases and J by 6 bases, with 15 bases left in between. The CDR3 coding sequence is TGTGCCAGCAGAGGGATGGAGGGGATTAATTCACCCCTCCACTTT. Translation gives CASRGMEGINSPLHF.

This chain joins TRBV4-1 and TRBJ2-1; TRBD2 is a possible D gene (5 bases). Per the germline V gene, CDR1 is MGHRA and CDR2 is YSYEKL. Trimming cost V 3 bases and J 9 bases, with 15 bases left between them. The CDR3 sequence is 14 residues long. CDR3 bases: TGCGCCAGCAGCCAGAGGGTAGGGCGGAGTGAGCAGTTCTTC. It translates to CASSQRVGRSEQFF.

The chain employs TRBV9 and TRBJ2-7; 8 bases are shared with TRBD1. This CDR3 region has 14 residues. With V trimmed by 4 bases and J by 6 bases, 9 bases remained unmatched. Germline V gives CDR1 SGDLS, CDR2 YYNGEE. The CDR3 DNA follows: TGTGCCAGCAGCACGGGACAGGCTCGTGCCGAGCAGTACTTC. Its protein product is CASSTGQARAEQYF.

The chain couples TRBV28 to TRBJ2-5, with 9 bases that match TRBD1. The junction had 9 bases not matched to a gene; V was cut back by 4 bases and J by 3 bases. CDR3 length: 16 residues. Germline CDR1 MDHEN, CDR2 SYDVKM. DNA of the CDR3: TGTGCCAGCAGTTCCTACCGGGACAGGGCAAAAGAGACCCAGTACTTC. Translation gives CASSSYRDRAKETQYF.

This sequence joins TRBV11-3 and TRBJ2-1, with 8 bases that match TRBD1. The V gene's germline CDR1 is SGHNT and CDR2 YENEEA. The CDR3 runs 13 residues. V trimming: 5 bases; J trimming: 5 bases; junction bases outside the gene matches: 2. The DNA of the CDR3 is TGTGCCAGCAGCGCACAGGGGGACAATGAGCAGTTCTTC. Amino acids: CASSAQGDNEQFF.

With respect to this clone: Additional DNA sequences in this sample encode the identical CDR3. V usage is TRBV18 and J usage is TRBJ1-2, with TRBD1 as a possible D gene (5 bases). The CDR3 sequence is 13 residues long. Germline V gives CDR1 KGHSH, CDR2 LQKENI. Trimming left V 2 bases short and J 8 bases short, with 12 bases between. CDR3 DNA: TGTGCCAGCTCACCAGGCAGGGAACGGGGCTACACCTTC. Residues: CASSPGRERGYTF. The variable domain in full, with the rest retrieved from reference TRBV18 and TRBJ1-2, is NAGVMQNPRHLVRRRGQEARLRCSPMKGHSHVYWYRQLPEEGLKFMVYLQKENIIDESGMPKERFSAEFPKEGPSILRIQQVVRGDSAAYFCASSPGRERGYTFGSGTRLTVV.

The sample holds a few counts of this clone. J is TRBJ1-1 and V is TRBV27; D gene unclear. The V gene lost 5 bases and the J gene lost 1 base, with 11 bases spanning the gap. There are 14 residues in the CDR3. Germline V gene data show CDR1 as MNHEY and CDR2 as SMNVEV (reference sequence). CDR3 residues: CASSPLNPNTEAFF. The CDR3 nucleotides read TGTGCCAGCAGTCCACTAAACCCGAACACTGAAGCTTTCTTT.

V usage is TRBV4-1 and J usage is TRBJ2-3; TRBD2 is a possible D gene (6 bases). The V gene lost 6 bases and the J gene lost 0 bases, with 13 bases spanning the gap. Per germline, CDR1 MGHRA and CDR2 YSYEKL. The CDR3 length is 15 residues. CDR3 bases: TGCGCCAGCAGTAGCGGCGGACTGAGCACAGATACGCAGTATTTT. Translating it yields CASSSGGLSTDTQYF.